This TCR beta chain was sequenced for a study of spatial heterogeneity in lung cancer (dated 2019 in TCRdb). In terms of the full investigation: More beta-chain than alpha-chain transcripts were consistently detected, likely reflecting higher beta-chain transcript abundance. A strong correlation was found between TCR transcript counts in tumor regions and a T cell transcriptional module score from matched bulk RNA-seq. In the raw uncorrected reads, each unique combination of TCR and UMI appeared on average more than ten times. In non-small cell lung cancer, the study made a quantitative comparison of TCR alpha and beta repertoires among multiple tumor regions, matched nontumor lung and blood. Nonsynonymous mutation counts, determined by whole-exome sequencing of tumor tissue, were related to features of the TCR repertoire. Both alpha and beta chains were TCR-sequenced in 220 or so tumor regions, 64 matched nontumor lung samples and roughly 54 PBMC samples obtained at surgery.

This clonotype was counted many times. This receptor's antigen is unknown. One base away there is no much larger clone; base qualities are not given. Broad study findings and their caveats: Counts of ubiquitous and regional expanded TCRs were found to correlate with counts of ubiquitous and regional nonsynonymous mutations, respectively. Additional single-cell paired TCR alpha and beta sequencing was considered necessary to confirm, at a functional level, the hypothesis that regional TCRs recognize regional mutations. The number of expanded intratumoral alpha and beta TCRs correlated with the tumor nonsynonymous mutation count. Estimated TCR-seq coverage of tumor T cells was only about 7.2% for alpha chains and about 13% for beta chains.

V is pruned by 0 bases and J by 7 bases, leaving 10 bases of the junction without a gene match. The germline V gene (reference sequence) yields DFQATT for CDR1 and SNEGSKA for CDR2. The CDR3 starts with the cysteine, ends with the phenylalanine, and has 15 residues. The sequence is cut down to CDR3 DNA, 45 bases in frame from base 1. According to the study, the label for this sample's time point signals: sample taken at primary tumor resection. The donors were more than 60 patients from the lung TRACERx cohort who had early-stage, untreated non-small cell lung cancer. TCR sequencing used whole RNA extracted from tumor and nontumor lung tissue, or from cryopreserved PBMC samples, without cell sorting. Patients were selected for TCR sequencing only if sufficient RNA was available from at least two tumor regions. A lung pathologist reviewed the tumor and adjacent nontumor lung specimens before the specimens were selected.

The library was built by means of 5' RACE. TCRdb lists the instrument as NextSeq 500. In the TCR library protocol, a unique molecular identifier was attached to each TCR cDNA molecule so that PCR and sequencing errors could be corrected. The authors processed their data as follows. TCR identification, UMI-based error correction and CDR3 extraction were performed with Decombinator tools. TCRs above a frequency of 2 per 1,000, corresponding to the top 1% of the tumor frequency distribution, were defined as expanded. Expanded tumor TCRs were classed as regional if statistically deemed absent (corrected P<0.05) from at least one tumor region, otherwise ubiquitous. Rényi diversity was computed with the R vegan package after subsampling each repertoire 100 times to 5,000 TCRs. CDR3 similarity networks were built from amino acid triplet string-kernel similarity, with CDR3s being connected when pairwise similarity was above 0.82. The public reads were quality trimmed at Q25 with fastp and then assembled into clones with MiXCR by TCRdb, keeping productive beta chains. Each entry merges the rows of one CDR3 protein and shows their most common DNA and genes. The V and J calls were determined by TCRdb, not by the authors. Recorded for this sample are approximately 10,000 distinct CDR3 sequences; approximately 14% of them occurred a single time. Together, the top ten hold 15% to 19% of the sample.

This sequence uses TRBV20-1 and TRBJ2-7, with 9 central nucleotides matching TRBD1. The material was lung tumor tissue, obtained at surgery. The TCR comes from a male donor with early-stage non-small cell lung cancer. The CDR3 amino acid sequence is: CSARDPGTGLGEQYF. Here is the DNA: TGCAGTGCTAGAGATCCCGGGACAGGGCTTGGGGAGCAGTACTTC.